This T cell receptor beta chain was sequenced for a study of T-cell memory formation after mild COVID-19. Study-wide findings and caveats: The study found balanced CD4/CD8 in clones contracting day 15 to 85 and a CD4+ lean in later expanders. Clones from the second wave (peaking day 37) had unconfirmed SARS-CoV-2 specificity. Prior to infection, memory already included some responding clones, suggesting cross-reactive memory joined. Largely, contracting CD4+ clones fell within CM and EM, and contracting CD8+ clones within EMRA.

TCRdb re-called the 5' RACE reads with MiXCR, one entry per CDR3 protein. The table has around 35,000 distinct CDR3 sequences, approximately 8.3% seen once. This clonotype occurred many times. The antigen is unknown. The CDR3 length is 12 residues. CDR1 and CDR2 from the germline V gene are SQVTM and ANQGSEA. V lost 1 base to trimming and J lost 8 bases, with 10 bases between them. This receptor was obtained from a man aged 18 to 30 who had mild COVID-19 (a few samples of this study predate the infection). Cell type and time point are not known. The specimen was PBMCs or a T cell subset sorted from them (not recorded which). The chain recombines TRBV29-1 with TRBJ2-3; D unresolved. CDR3 amino acids: CSVEGSEVTQYF. CDR3 coding DNA: TGCAGCGTTGAAGGTAGTGAGGTTACGCAGTATTTT.